Sequencing of this T cell receptor beta chain was carried out in a study of CD8+ T cells in alopecia areata. Extracted RNA was reverse transcribed, and the resulting cDNA served as sequencing template. The repertoire was sequenced with immunoSEQ multiplex PCR; TCRdb's copy has only in-frame clones and lacks some. The table includes 90,000 to 130,000 clones, 45% to 60% detected once. Germline V gives CDR1 SEHNR, CDR2 FQNEAQ (reference sequence). The CDR3 is 14 amino acids. Regarding the study as a whole: Sequencing of scalp samples also includes resident alphabeta T cells from normal skin. Lesional scalp, especially alopecia totalis/universalis, showed higher clonality than normal scalp.

This clone was found a few times. Its antigen is unidentified. Mismatch with germline at one junction end may stem from a read error. The receptor comes from a human donor with alopecia areata. This sequence joins TRBV7-9 and TRBJ2-5, with D perhaps TRBD2 (5 bases). The sequenced sample consisted of NKG2D-low CD8+ T cells sorted from blood. CDR3 sequence: CASSLAGIQETQYF. For the CDR3, the DNA is TGTGCCAGCAGCCTAGCCGGGATTCAAGAGACCCAGTACTTC.